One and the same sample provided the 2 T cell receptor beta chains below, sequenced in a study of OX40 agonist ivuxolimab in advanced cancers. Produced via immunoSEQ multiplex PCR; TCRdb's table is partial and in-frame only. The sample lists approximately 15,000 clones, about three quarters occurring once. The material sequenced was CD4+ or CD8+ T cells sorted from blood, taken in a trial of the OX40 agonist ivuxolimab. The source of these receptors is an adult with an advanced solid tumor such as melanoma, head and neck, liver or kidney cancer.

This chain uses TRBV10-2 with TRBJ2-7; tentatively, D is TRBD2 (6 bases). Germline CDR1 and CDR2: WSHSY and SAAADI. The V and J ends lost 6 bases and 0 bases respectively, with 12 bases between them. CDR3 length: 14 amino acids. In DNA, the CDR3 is TGCGCCAGCAGCCCCATAGCGGCCTCCTACGAGCAGTACTTC. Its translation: CASSPIAASYEQYF.

The CDR3 DNA sequence: TGTGCCAGCAGCATAGGCGACAGGGGTTACGAGCAGTACTTC. This codes for CASSIGDRGYEQYF. The J gene is TRBJ2-7, the V gene TRBV7-3; 8 nucleotides line up with TRBD1. There are 14 residues in the CDR3. The germline gives CDR1 SGHTA, CDR2 FQGTGA. The V and J ends lost 5 bases and 4 bases, in that order; junction bases with no gene match: 7. The whole variable domain, filled in from reference TRBV7-3 and TRBJ2-7, reads GAGVSQTPSNKVTEKGKYVELRCDPISGHTALYWYRQSLGQGPEFLIYFQGTGAADDSGLPNDRFFAVRPEGSVSTLKIQRTERGDSAVYLCASSIGDRGYEQYFGPGTRLTVT.